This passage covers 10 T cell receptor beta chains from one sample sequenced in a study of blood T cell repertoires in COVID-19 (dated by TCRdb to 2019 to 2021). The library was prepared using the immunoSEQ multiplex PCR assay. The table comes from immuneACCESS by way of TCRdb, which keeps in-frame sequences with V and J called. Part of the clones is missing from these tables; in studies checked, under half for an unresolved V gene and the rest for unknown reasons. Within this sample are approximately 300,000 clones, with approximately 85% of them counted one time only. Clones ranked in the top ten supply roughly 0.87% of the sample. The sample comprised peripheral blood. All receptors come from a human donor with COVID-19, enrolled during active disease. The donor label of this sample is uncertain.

The CDR3 loop reads CAWSLESENEQYF. Written as DNA, the CDR3 is TGTGCCTGGAGTCTAGAGTCGGAGAACGAGCAGTACTTC. The chain links TRBV30 to TRBJ2-7; no clear D. Germline CDR1 and CDR2: GTSNPN and SVGIG (reference sequence). Trimming cost V 2 bases and J 5 bases, with 13 bases left between them. CDR3 length: 13 amino acids. The full variable domain, with the rest looked up from reference TRBV30 and TRBJ2-7, is SQTIHQWPATLVQPVGSPLSLECTVEGTSNPNLYWYRQAAGRGLQLLFYSVGIGQISSEVPQNLSASRPQDRQFILSSKKLLLSDSGFYLCAWSLESENEQYFGPGTRLTVT.

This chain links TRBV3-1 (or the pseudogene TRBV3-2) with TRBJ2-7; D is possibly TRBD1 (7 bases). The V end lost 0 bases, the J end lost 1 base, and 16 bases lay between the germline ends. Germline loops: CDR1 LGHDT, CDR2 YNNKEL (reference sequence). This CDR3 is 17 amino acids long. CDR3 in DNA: TGTGCCAGCAGCCAAGATTTCCCAGGGGGGAGGTCCTACGAGCAGTACTTC. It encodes CASSQDFPGGRSYEQYF.

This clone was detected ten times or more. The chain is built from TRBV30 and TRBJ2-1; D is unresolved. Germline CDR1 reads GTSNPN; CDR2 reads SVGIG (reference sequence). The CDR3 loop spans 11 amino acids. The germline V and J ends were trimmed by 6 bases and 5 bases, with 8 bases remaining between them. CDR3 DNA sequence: TGTGCCTGCGCACAAGACAATGAGCAGTTCTTC. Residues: CACAQDNEQFF.

CDR3 bases: TGTGCCAGCAGCAACGCAGCGGCAACTAATGAAAAACTGTTTTTT. As protein: CASSNAAATNEKLFF. This rearrangement joins TRBV7-9 to TRBJ1-4, with D unclear. This CDR3 spans 15 amino acids. Germline V gene sequence: CDR1 SEHNR, CDR2 FQNEAQ (reference sequence). The V gene lost 5 bases and the J gene lost 0 bases, with 10 bases spanning the gap.

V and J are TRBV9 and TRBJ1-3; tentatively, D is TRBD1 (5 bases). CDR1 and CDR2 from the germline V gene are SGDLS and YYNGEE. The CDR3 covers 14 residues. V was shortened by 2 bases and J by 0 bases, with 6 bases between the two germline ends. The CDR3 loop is CASSVTDSGNTIYF. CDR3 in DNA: TGTGCCAGCAGCGTGACAGACTCTGGAAACACCATATATTTT.

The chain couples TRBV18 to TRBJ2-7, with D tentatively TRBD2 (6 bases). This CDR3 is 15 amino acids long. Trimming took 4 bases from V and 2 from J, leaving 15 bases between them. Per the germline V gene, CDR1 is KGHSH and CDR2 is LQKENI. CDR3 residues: CASSRLGDLTYEQYF. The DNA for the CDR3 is TGTGCCAGCTCACGATTGGGGGACTTAACCTACGAGCAGTACTTC.

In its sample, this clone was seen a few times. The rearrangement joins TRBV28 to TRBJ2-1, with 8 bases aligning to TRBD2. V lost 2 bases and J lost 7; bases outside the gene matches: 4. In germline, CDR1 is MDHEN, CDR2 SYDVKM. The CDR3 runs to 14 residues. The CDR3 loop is CASSLVGRGNEQFF. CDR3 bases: TGTGCCAGCAGTTTAGTCGGGAGGGGAAATGAGCAGTTCTTC.

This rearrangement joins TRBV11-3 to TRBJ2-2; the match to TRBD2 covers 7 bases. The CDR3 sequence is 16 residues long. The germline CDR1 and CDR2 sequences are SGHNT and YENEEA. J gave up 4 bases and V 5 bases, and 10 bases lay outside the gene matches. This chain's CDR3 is CASSVGTTRSTGELFF. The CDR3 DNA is TGTGCCAGCAGCGTTGGGACTACCCGGAGCACCGGGGAGCTGTTTTTT.

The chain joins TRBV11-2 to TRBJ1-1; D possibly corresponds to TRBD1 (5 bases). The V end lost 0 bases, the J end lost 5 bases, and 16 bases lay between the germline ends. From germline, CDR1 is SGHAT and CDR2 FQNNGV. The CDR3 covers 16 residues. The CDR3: CASSLDLGAGGTEAFF. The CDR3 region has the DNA TGTGCCAGCAGCTTAGATCTCGGAGCCGGGGGGACTGAAGCTTTCTTT.

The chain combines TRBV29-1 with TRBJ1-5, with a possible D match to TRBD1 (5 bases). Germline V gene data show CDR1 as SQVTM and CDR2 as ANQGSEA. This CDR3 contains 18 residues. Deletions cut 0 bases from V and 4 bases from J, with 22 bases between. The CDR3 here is CSVEDGLGRSPLNQPQHF. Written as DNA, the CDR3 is TGCAGCGTTGAAGATGGTCTGGGGCGCTCACCGTTAAATCAGCCCCAGCATTTT.